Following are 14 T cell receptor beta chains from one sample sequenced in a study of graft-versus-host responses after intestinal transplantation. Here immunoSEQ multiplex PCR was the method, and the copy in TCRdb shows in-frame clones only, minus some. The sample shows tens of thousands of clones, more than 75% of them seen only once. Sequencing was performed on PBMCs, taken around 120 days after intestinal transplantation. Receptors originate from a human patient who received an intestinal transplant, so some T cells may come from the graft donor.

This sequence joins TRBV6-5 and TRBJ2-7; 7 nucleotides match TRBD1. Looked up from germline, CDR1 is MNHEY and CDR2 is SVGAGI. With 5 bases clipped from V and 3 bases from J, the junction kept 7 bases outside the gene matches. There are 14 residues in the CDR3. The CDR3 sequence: CASSERTGDYEQYF. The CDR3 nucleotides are TGTGCCAGCAGTGAGAGGACAGGAGACTACGAGCAGTACTTC.

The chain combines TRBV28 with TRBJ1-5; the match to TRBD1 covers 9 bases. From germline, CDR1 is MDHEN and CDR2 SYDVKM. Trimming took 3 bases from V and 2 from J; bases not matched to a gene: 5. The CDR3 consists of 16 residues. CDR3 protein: CASSFTGGEGNQPQHF. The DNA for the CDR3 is TGTGCCAGCAGTTTCACAGGGGGCGAGGGCAATCAGCCCCAGCATTTT.

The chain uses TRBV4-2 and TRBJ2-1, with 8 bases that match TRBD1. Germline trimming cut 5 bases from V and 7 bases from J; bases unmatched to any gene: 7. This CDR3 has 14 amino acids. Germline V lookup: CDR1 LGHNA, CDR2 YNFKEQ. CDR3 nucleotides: TGTGCCAGCAGCGCGGGACAGGTGGCGAATGAGCAGTTCTTC. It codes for CASSAGQVANEQFF.

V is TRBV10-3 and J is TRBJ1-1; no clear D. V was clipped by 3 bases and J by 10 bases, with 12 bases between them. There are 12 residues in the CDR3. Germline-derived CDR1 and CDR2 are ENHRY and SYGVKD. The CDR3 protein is CAISEGPDGAFF. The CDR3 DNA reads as TGTGCCATCAGTGAAGGGCCCGATGGAGCTTTCTTT.

The CDR3 nucleotides are TGTGCCAGCAGTGAAGAGGTTGGCTATGGCTACACCTTC. It specifies CASSEEVGYGYTF. The chain couples TRBV2 to TRBJ1-2; D remains unclear. V shed 1 base and J shed 4 bases, with 7 bases lying between them. The CDR3 spans 13 residues. From germline, CDR1 is SNHLY and CDR2 FYNNEI.

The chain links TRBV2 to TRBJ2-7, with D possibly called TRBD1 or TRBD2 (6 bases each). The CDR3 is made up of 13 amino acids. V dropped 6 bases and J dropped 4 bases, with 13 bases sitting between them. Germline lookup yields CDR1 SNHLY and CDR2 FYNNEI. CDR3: CASRSGGGYEQYF. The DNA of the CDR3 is TGTGCCAGCAGGTCAGGAGGGGGTTACGAGCAGTACTTC. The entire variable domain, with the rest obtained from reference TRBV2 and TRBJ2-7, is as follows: EPEVTQTPSHQVTQMGQEVILRCVPISNHLYFYWYRQILGQKVEFLVSFYNNEISEKSEIFDDQFSVERPDGSNFTLKIRSTKLEDSAMYFCASRSGGGYEQYFGPGTRLTVT.

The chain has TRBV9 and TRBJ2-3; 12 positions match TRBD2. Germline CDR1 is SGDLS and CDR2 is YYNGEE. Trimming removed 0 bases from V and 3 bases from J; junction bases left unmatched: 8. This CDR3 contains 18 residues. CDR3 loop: CASSVGLASGRGTDTQYF. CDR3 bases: TGTGCCAGCAGCGTAGGATTGGCTAGCGGGAGGGGGACAGATACGCAGTATTTT.

CDR3: CASSFWDQETQYF. CDR3 DNA sequence: TGTGCCAGCAGTTTTTGGGATCAAGAGACCCAGTACTTC. The V gene is TRBV27, the J gene TRBJ2-5; the D is unclear. CDR3 size: 13 residues. Germline V CDR1 and CDR2: MNHEY, SMNVEV (reference sequence). The ends were cut back, 3 bases at V and 2 bases at J, with 7 bases in the middle.

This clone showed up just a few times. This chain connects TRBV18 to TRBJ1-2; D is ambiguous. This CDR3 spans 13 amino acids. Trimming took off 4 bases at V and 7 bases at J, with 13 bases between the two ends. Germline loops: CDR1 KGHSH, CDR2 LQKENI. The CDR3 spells CASSLNSGRGYTF. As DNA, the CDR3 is TGTGCCAGCTCACTCAACAGTGGCCGTGGCTACACCTTC.

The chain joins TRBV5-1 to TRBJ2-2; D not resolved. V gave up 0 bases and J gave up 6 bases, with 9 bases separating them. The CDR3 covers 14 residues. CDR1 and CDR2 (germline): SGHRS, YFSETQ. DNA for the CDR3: TGCGCCAGCAGCTTGGGTGGTAGCCCCGGGGAGCTGTTTTTT. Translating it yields CASSLGGSPGELFF. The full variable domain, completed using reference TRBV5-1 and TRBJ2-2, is KAGVTQTPRYLIKTRGQQVTLSCSPISGHRSVSWYQQTPGQGLQFLFEYFSETQRNKGNFPGRFSGRQFSNSRSEMNVSTLELGDSALYLCASSLGGSPGELFFGEGSRLTVL.

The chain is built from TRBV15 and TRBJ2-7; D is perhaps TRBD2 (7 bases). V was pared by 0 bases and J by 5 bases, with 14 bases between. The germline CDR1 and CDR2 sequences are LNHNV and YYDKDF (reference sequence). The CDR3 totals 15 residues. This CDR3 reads CATSREVGGADEQYF. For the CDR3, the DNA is TGTGCCACCAGCAGAGAGGTAGGGGGGGCCGACGAGCAGTACTTC.

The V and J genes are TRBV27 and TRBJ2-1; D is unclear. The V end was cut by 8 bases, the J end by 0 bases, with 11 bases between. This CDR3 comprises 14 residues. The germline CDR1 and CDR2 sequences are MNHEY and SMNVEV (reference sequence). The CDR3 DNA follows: TGTGCCAGCGGTTGGCAGAGCTCCTACAATGAGCAGTTCTTC. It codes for CASGWQSSYNEQFF.

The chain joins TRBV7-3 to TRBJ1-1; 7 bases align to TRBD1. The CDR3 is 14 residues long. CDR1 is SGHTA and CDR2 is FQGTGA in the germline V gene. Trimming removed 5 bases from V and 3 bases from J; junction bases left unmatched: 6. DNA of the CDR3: TGTGCCAGCAGCCCCCAGGGACAGTACACTGAAGCTTTCTTT. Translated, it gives CASSPQGQYTEAFF.

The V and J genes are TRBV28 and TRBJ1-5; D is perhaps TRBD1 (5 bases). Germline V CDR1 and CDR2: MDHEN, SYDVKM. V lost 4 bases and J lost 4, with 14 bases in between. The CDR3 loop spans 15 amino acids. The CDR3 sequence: CASSYLTEPNQPQHF. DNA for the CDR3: TGTGCCAGCAGTTACCTGACAGAACCTAATCAGCCCCAGCATTTT. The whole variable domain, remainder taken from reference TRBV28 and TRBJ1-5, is DVKVTQSSRYLVKRTGEKVFLECVQDMDHENMFWYRQDPGLGLRLIYFSYDVKMKEKGDIPEGYSVSREKKERFSLILESASTNQTSMYLCASSYLTEPNQPQHFGDGTRLSIL.